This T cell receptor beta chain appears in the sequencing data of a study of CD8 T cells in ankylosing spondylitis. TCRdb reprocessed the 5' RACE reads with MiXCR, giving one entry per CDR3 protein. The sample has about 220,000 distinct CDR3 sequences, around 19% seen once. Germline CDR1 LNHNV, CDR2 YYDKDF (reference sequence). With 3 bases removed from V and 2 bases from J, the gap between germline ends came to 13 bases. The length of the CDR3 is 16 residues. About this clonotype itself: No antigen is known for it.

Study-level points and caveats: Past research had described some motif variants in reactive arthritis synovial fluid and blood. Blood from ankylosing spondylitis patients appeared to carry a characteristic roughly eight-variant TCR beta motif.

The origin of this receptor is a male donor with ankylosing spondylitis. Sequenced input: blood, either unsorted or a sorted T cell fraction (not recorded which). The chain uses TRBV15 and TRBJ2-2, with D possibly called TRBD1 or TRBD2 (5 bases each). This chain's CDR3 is CATSSEGSLNTGELFF. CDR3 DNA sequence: TGTGCCACCAGCAGTGAGGGGTCGCTCAACACCGGGGAGCTGTTTTTT.